This TCR beta chain was sequenced for a study of blood T cell repertoires in COVID-19. The wider study: COVID-19 samples, acute and convalescent, were from the United States, Italy and Spain. From T cells, B-cell-depleted T cells, or PBMCs came the material, which was cDNA or gDNA.

Recovered status in Cohort 3 required two negative PCRs, clearance, or symptom resolution. Profiling relied on immunoSEQ multiplex PCR, and the TCRdb table lists in-frame clones only, not all of them. The sample holds 190,000 or so clones, about 81% seen once. The sample taken for sequencing was PBMCs or T cells enriched from blood (not recorded which). The TCR originated in a man aged 35 to 55 who had recovered from COVID-19.

The chain's CDR3 is CASSRESSYNEQFF. The CDR3 region has the DNA TGTGCCAGCAGCAGGGAGAGCTCCTACAATGAGCAGTTCTTC. The chain combines TRBV11-2 with TRBJ2-1; D might be TRBD2 (5 bases). With 5 bases removed from V and 0 bases from J, the gap between germline ends came to 8 bases. This CDR3 region has 14 residues. Germline-derived CDR1 and CDR2 are SGHAT and FQNNGV.